The rows below give T cell receptor beta chains drawn from one sample of a study of blood T cell repertoires in COVID-19. Sequencing used immunoSEQ multiplex PCR; TCRdb keeps in-frame clones, though not all of them. Among roughly 100,000 clones, just under 85% were seen once, and the ten largest hold less than 11%. The specimen sequenced was peripheral blood. The receptors originated from a man aged 70 or older with acute or convalescent COVID-19. Both conserved end residues are part of each CDR3. The D gene is left open where the match is weak. Clone size is stated in some rows and not others, as once, few, many or a class when expanded.

TRBJ1-5	.	TRBD1	TRBV6-5	CASRRQGVSQPQHF	TGTGCCAGCAGGCGACAGGGGGTCAGTCAGCCCCAGCATTTT
TRBJ1-5	.	TRBD1	TRBV27	CASSFYRGGGNQPQHF	TGTGCCAGCAGTTTCTACAGGGGTGGTGGCAATCAGCCCCAGCATTTT
TRBJ2-3	.	TRBD2	TRBV27	CASRHQPGLAEVGSSTDTQYF	TGTGCCAGCAGACACCAACCGGGACTAGCGGAAGTGGGGTCTAGCACAGATACGCAGTATTTT
TRBJ2-7	.	.	TRBV11-2	CASSLTRHEQYF	TGTGCCAGCAGCTTAACTCGCCACGAGCAGTACTTC
TRBJ2-7	.	.	TRBV30	CAWDGGSYEQYF	TGTGCCTGGGACGGAGGGTCCTACGAGCAGTACTTC
TRBJ1-1	.	.	TRBV28	CASSSPGRNTEAFF	TGTGCCAGCAGTTCACCAGGGCGGAACACTGAAGCTTTCTTT
TRBJ2-7	.	.	TRBV28	CASSLGLGWREQYF	TGTGCCAGCAGTTTAGGATTGGGGTGGAGGGAGCAGTACTTC
TRBJ1-4	.	TRBD1	TRBV27	CASSPNRGLKLFF	TGTGCCAGCAGTCCCAACAGGGGGCTTAAACTGTTTTTT
TRBJ1-1	few	.	TRBV5-6	CASSRDWNTEAFF	TGTGCCAGCAGCCGGGACTGGAACACTGAAGCTTTCTTT
TRBJ2-5	.	TRBD2	TRBV6-6	CASSYSGLQETQYF	TGTGCCAGCAGTTACTCGGGACTACAAGAGACCCAGTACTTC
TRBJ2-1	.	.	TRBV2	CASLSGAYNEQFF	TGTGCCAGCCTGTCCGGGGCCTACAATGAGCAGTTCTTC
TRBJ1-5	.	.	TRBV27	CASSHRGTVASRPQHF	TGTGCCAGCAGCCATAGGGGGACGGTGGCCTCGAGGCCCCAGCATTTT
TRBJ1-3	.	TRBD1	TRBV19	CASKWGTAGNTIYF	TGTGCCAGCAAATGGGGGACAGCTGGAAACACCATATATTTT
TRBJ1-2	.	TRBD1	TRBV7-2	CASSSSGQVNYGYTF	TGTGCCAGCAGCTCATCCGGACAGGTGAACTATGGCTACACCTTC
TRBJ2-1	.	TRBD1	TRBV10-1	CASSESKQGAREKQFF	TGCGCCAGCAGTGAGTCTAAACAGGGGGCAAGGGAGAAGCAGTTCTTC
TRBJ2-1	.	TRBD2	TRBV7-8	CASSLAETSGEQFF	TGTGCCAGCAGCTTAGCTGAGACTAGCGGAGAGCAGTTCTTC
TRBJ1-3	few	.	TRBV20-1	CSASSPSGNTIYF	TGCAGTGCTAGTTCTCCTTCTGGAAACACCATATATTTT
TRBJ1-5	.	.	TRBV5-1	CASSAGTSNQPQHF	TGCGCCAGCAGCGCCGGGACATCCAATCAGCCCCAGCATTTT
TRBJ2-2	few	TRBD2	TRBV6-6	CASKGRGGELFF	TGTGCCAGCAAGGGGAGGGGCGGGGAGCTGTTTTTT
TRBJ2-3	.	TRBD2	TRBV3-1/TRBV3-2	CASSQGAGGPVLTDTQYF	TGTGCCAGCAGCCAAGGTGCGGGAGGGCCTGTTTTGACAGATACGCAGTATTTT
TRBJ2-5	.	TRBD1	TRBV18	CASSHRQGVETQYF	TGTGCCAGCTCACACCGACAGGGGGTAGAGACCCAGTACTTC
TRBJ1-1	once	.	TRBV5-1	CASSLGALQANTEAFF	TGCGCCAGCAGCTTGGGGGCTCTCCAGGCGAACACTGAAGCTTTCTTT
TRBJ1-6	few	.	TRBV15	CATSAVSGSSPLHF	TGTGCCACCAGCGCGGTCAGCGGGAGTTCACCCCTCCACTTT
TRBJ1-4	once	.	TRBV5-6	CASSPDRSNEKLFF	TGTGCCAGCAGCCCGGACAGAAGTAATGAAAAACTGTTTTTT
TRBJ1-1	.	TRBD1	TRBV7-6	CASSLQRTGAGENTEAFF	TGTGCCAGCAGCTTACAGAGGACAGGGGCTGGAGAGAACACTGAAGCTTTCTTT
TRBJ2-2	.	TRBD2	TRBV25-1	CASTLTGGWNGELFF	TGTGCCAGCACACTAACGGGAGGTTGGAACGGGGAGCTGTTTTTT
TRBJ1-1	.	.	TRBV27	CASSLYRAGGATEAFF	TGTGCCAGCAGTTTATACAGGGCGGGGGGTGCTACTGAAGCTTTCTTT
TRBJ2-5	.	TRBD2	TRBV10-3	CAISTSGQETQYF	TGTGCCATTAGCACTAGCGGTCAAGAGACCCAGTACTTC
TRBJ2-1	.	.	TRBV27	CASSPGSPLYNEQFF	TGTGCCAGCAGTCCGGGTAGCCCTCTCTACAATGAGCAGTTCTTC
TRBJ2-3	.	TRBD2	TRBV6-2/TRBV6-3	CASSFSSGRADTQYF	TGTGCCAGCAGTTTTTCTAGCGGGAGAGCAGATACGCAGTATTTT
TRBJ1-1	once	.	TRBV29-1	CSAFGGRGTEAFF	TGCAGCGCCTTTGGGGGGAGGGGCACTGAAGCTTTCTTT
TRBJ2-2	.	.	TRBV4-1	CASSQDLEAADTGELFF	TGCGCCAGCAGCCAAGATCTAGAAGCGGCGGACACCGGGGAGCTGTTTTTT
TRBJ2-4	.	TRBD2	TRBV7-2	CASSLSGVLAKNIQYF	TGTGCCAGCAGCTTAAGCGGGGTACTAGCCAAAAACATTCAGTACTTC
TRBJ2-1	.	TRBD2	TRBV7-9	CASSASGSHNEQFF	TGTGCCAGCAGCGCTAGCGGGAGCCACAATGAGCAGTTCTTC
TRBJ1-1	.	.	TRBV18	CASSPERGNTEAFF	TGTGCCAGCTCACCAGAAAGGGGGAACACTGAAGCTTTCTTT
TRBJ2-1	few	.	TRBV6-4	CASSDSSNNEQFF	TGTGCCAGCAGTGACTCTTCCAACAATGAGCAGTTCTTC
TRBJ2-1	.	.	TRBV30	CAWTPELNEQFF	TGTGCCTGGACACCGGAGCTCAATGAGCAGTTCTTC